This TCR beta chain was observed in a study of spatial heterogeneity in lung cancer. Study conclusions and caveats: Higher tumor mutation counts went along with higher counts of expanded intratumoral alpha and beta TCRs.

TCRdb re-derived calls from the 5' RACE reads in MiXCR, one entry per CDR3 protein. In the table there are under 3,000 distinct CDR3 sequences, 15% of which are singletons. This CDR3 is built from 17 residues. Germline CDR1 is LGHNA and CDR2 is YNFKEQ. Trimming removed 0 bases at V and 3 bases at J, with 15 bases between. This clonotype is judged large. The antigen is unknown. The time point denotes: sample taken at primary tumor resection. This chain connects TRBV4-2 to TRBJ2-1, with D perhaps TRBD2 (6 bases). The specimen comprised lung tumor tissue, sampled at surgery. The clonotype originates from a female donor with early-stage non-small cell lung cancer. As DNA, the CDR3 is TGTGCCAGCAGCCAAGATGAAACCGGGACTGGCTACAATGAGCAGTTCTTC. Translation gives CASSQDETGTGYNEQFF.